The clone carrying this T cell receptor beta chain was counted between two and nine times. What it binds is unknown. Donors counted as nominally healthy when sampled, yet unrecorded immune exposures were likely. The CDR3 covers 14 residues. V shed 4 bases and J 6 bases; nucleotides not matched to a gene: 7. Looked up from germline, CDR1 is SGDLS and CDR2 is YYNGEE. This record comes from a study of cytomegalovirus exposure and HLA in healthy donors. Study observations and caveats: Later work associated roughly 17,000 TCR beta sequences with HLA alleles at 0.05 false discovery rate.

The PCR had 60 Vbeta and 13 Jbeta primers. Sequencing was performed with immunoSEQ multiplex PCR; in TCRdb, only in-frame clones are kept and a portion is missing. The sample consists of around 200,000 clones, approximately 86% of them appearing once. The gene calls are TRBV9 and TRBJ2-7; 10 bases are a match to TRBD2. Sequenced: PBMCs. This clonotype was sampled from a woman younger than 45 in good health and CMV-seronegative. CDR3 sequence: CASSKLAGNVEQYF. In nucleotides, the CDR3 is TGTGCCAGCAGCAAACTAGCGGGGAATGTCGAGCAGTACTTC.